The sample holds a few counts of the clone carrying this TCR beta chain. The antigen is undetermined. These data belong to a study of a mutant IDH1 vaccine in newly diagnosed glioma. At the level of the study: The initiation of vaccination occurred 4-6 weeks after radiotherapy alone, or with temozolomide cycles. The therapy given earlier, which was standard therapy, consisted of radiotherapy, temozolomide, or both, and most of the patients received both. Study findings and constraints: Pseudoprogression apparently tracked independently of changes in top peripheral T cell clonotypes.

Repertoires were generated with immunoSEQ multiplex PCR, while TCRdb's copy carries only in-frame clones and drops some. The repertoire has 60,000 to 85,000 clones, approximately 89% of them found once; the top ten carry roughly 0.74%. Time point here: week 23, last vaccination. In the vaccine, a single dose held 300 ug of the mutant IDH1 20-mer peptide, along with topical imiquimod. Donors had new IDH1-mutant astrocytomas of WHO grade 3 or 4 (ATRX-lost). This CDR3 contains 15 residues. CDR1 is WSHSY, CDR2 SAAADI, per germline. With 6 bases clipped from V and 2 bases from J, the junction kept 8 bases outside the gene matches.

This material consisted of PBMCs, taken from a glioma patient whose treatment included an IDH1 peptide vaccine. The chain has TRBV10-2 and TRBJ2-7; 9 bases match TRBD2. The sequence came from a woman aged 45 to 65 with glioma. Here the CDR3 reads CASRDAGLAAYEQYF. The CDR3 region has the DNA TGCGCCAGCAGGGACGCGGGACTAGCAGCCTACGAGCAGTACTTC.